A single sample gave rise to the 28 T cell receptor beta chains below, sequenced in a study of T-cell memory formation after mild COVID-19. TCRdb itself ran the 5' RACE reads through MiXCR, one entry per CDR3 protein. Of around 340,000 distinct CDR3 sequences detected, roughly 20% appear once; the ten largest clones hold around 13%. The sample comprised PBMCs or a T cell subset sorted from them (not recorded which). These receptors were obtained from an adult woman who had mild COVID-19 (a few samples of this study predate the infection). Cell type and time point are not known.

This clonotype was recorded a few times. As DNA, the CDR3 is TGTGCCAGCAATGACCACGGGAGCTCCTACGAGCAGTACTTC. Protein: CASNDHGSSYEQYF. The rearrangement joins TRBV3-1 to TRBJ2-7; a possible D gene is TRBD2 (6 bases). CDR3 length: 14 residues. The V gene lost 7 bases and the J gene lost 0 bases, with 13 bases spanning the gap. The germline V gene encodes CDR1 LGHDT and CDR2 YNNKEL (reference sequence).

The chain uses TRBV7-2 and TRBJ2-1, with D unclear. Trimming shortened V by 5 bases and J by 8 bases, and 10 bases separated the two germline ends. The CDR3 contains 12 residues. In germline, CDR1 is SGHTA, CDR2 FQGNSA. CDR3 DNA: TGTGCCAGCAGCCCTAGAACGGATGAGCAGTTCTTC. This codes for CASSPRTDEQFF.

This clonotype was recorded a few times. CDR3 sequence: CASSSRPGDYGYTF. In DNA, the CDR3 is TGTGCCAGCAGCTCCCGCCCCGGGGACTATGGCTACACCTTC. The chain recombines TRBV7-2 with TRBJ1-2, with D unresolved. V gave up 4 bases and J gave up 3 bases, with 12 bases separating them. The CDR3 length is 14 residues. Germline assignment: CDR1 SGHTA and CDR2 FQGNSA.

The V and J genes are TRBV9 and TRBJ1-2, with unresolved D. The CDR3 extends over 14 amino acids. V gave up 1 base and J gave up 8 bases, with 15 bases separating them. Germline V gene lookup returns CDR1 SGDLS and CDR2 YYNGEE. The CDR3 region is CASSVSQASAGYTF. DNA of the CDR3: TGTGCCAGCAGCGTATCTCAGGCGTCCGCGGGCTACACCTTC.

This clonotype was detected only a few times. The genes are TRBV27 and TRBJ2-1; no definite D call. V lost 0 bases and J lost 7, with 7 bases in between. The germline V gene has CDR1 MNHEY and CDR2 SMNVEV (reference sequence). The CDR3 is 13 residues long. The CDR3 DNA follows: TGTGCCAGCAGTTTATCGATGCTAAATGAGCAGTTCTTC. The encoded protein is CASSLSMLNEQFF.

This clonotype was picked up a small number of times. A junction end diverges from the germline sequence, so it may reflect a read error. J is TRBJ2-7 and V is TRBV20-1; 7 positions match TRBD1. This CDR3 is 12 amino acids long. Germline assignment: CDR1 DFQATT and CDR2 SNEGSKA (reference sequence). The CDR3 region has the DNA TGTAGCGTACAGGGGCGCTACTACGAGCAGTACTTC. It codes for CSVQGRYYEQYF.

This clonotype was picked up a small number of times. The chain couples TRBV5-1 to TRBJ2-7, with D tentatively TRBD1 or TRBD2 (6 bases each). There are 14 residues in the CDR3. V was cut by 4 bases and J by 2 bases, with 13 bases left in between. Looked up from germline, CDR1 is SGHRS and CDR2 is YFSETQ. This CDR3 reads CASSLSGAPYEQYF. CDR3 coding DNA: TGCGCCAGCAGCCTCTCGGGGGCACCCTACGAGCAGTACTTC.

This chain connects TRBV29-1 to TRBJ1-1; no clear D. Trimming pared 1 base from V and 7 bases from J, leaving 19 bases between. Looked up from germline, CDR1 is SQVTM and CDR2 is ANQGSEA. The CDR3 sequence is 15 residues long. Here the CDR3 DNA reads TGCAGCGTTGAAGTCTCGCCGAATAACTTGGGTGAAGCTTTCTTT. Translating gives CSVEVSPNNLGEAFF.

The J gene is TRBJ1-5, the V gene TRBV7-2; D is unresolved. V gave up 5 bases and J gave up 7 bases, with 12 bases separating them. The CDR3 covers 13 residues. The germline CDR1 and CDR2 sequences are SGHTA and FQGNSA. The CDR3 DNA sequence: TGTGCCAGCAGCATGAACGGAGAGCAGCCCCAGCATTTT. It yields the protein CASSMNGEQPQHF. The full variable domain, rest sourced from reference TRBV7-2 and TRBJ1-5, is GAGVSQSPSNKVTEKGKDVELRCDPISGHTALYWYRQSLGQGLEFLIYFQGNSAPDKSGLPSDRFSAERTGGSVSTLTIQRTQQEDSAVYLCASSMNGEQPQHFGDGTRLSIL.

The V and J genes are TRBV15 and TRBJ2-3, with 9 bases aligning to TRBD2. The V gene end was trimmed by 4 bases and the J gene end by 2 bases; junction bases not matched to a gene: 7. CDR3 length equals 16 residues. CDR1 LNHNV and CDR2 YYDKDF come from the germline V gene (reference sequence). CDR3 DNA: TGTGCCACCAGCACCCGAGCGGGGGGCTCCACAGATACGCAGTATTTT. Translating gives CATSTRAGGSTDTQYF.

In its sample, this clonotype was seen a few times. Written as DNA, the CDR3 is TGTGCCAGCTCACCGGACGGCACTATTGATCGCGAGCAGTACTTC. Amino acid sequence: CASSPDGTIDREQYF. The chain uses TRBV18 and TRBJ2-7; D is ambiguous. This CDR3 region has 15 residues. In germline, CDR1 is KGHSH, CDR2 LQKENI. Trimming left V 3 bases short and J 6 bases short, with 18 bases between.

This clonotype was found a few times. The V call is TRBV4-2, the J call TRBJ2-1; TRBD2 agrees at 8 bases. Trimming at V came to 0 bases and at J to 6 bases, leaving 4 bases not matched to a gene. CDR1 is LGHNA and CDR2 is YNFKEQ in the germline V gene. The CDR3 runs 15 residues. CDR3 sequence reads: CASSQDTGRANEQFF. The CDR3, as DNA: TGTGCCAGCAGCCAAGATACCGGGAGGGCCAATGAGCAGTTCTTC.

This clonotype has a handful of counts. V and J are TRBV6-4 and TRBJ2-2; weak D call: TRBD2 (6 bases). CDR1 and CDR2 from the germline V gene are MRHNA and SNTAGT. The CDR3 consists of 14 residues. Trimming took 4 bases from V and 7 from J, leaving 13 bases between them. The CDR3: CASSGTGAVGELFF. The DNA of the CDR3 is TGTGCCAGCAGTGGGACGGGAGCAGTCGGGGAGCTGTTTTTT.

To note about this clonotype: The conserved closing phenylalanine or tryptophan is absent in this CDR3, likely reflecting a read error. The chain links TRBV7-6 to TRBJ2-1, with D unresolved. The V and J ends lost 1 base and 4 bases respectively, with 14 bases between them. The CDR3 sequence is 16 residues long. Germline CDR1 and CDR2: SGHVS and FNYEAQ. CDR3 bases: TGTGCCAGCAGCTTAGAAGTGGCGGAGACTTACAATGAGCAGTTCTCC. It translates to CASSLEVAETYNEQFS.

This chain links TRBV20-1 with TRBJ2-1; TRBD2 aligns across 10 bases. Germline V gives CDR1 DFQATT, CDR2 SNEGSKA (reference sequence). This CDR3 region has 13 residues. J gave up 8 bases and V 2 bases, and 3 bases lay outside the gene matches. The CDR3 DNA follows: TGCAGTGCTAGATGGCTAGCGGGAGATGAGCAGTTCTTC. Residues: CSARWLAGDEQFF.

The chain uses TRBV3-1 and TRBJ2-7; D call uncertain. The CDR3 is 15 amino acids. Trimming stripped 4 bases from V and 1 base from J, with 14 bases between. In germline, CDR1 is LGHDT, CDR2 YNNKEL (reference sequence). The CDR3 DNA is TGTGCCAGCAGCCCTGGACGACCTCGGTCCTACGAGCAGTACTTC. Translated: CASSPGRPRSYEQYF.

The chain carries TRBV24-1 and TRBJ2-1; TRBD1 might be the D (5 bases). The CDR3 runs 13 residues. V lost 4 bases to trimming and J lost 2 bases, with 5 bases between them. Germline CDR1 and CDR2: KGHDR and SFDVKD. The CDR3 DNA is TGTGCCACCAGTGAAGGGGCCTACAATGAGCAGTTCTTC. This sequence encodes CATSEGAYNEQFF.

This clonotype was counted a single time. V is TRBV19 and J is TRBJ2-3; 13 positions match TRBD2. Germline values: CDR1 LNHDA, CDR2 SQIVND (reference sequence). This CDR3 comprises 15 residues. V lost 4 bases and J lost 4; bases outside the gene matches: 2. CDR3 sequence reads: CASSTGLAGADTQYF. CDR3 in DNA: TGTGCCAGTAGTACCGGACTAGCGGGAGCAGATACGCAGTATTTT.

CDR3 residues: CASSRTPGPAEKLFF. DNA of the CDR3: TGTGCCAGCAGCCGGACACCGGGCCCCGCGGAAAAACTGTTTTTT. The V gene is TRBV12-3 or TRBV12-4, the J gene TRBJ1-4; D is perhaps TRBD1 (5 bases). The V end lost 6 bases, the J end lost 8 bases, and 19 bases lay between the germline ends. This CDR3 has 15 amino acids.

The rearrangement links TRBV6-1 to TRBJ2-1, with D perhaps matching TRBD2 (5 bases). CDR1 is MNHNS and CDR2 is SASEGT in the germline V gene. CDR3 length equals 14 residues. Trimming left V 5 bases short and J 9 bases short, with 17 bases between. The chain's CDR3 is CASSPGGFITEQFF. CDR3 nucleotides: TGTGCCAGCAGTCCCGGCGGGTTCATCACTGAGCAGTTCTTC.

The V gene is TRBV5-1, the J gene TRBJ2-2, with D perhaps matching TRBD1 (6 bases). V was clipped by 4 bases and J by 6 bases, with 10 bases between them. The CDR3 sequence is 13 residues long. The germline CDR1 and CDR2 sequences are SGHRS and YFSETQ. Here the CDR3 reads CASSNRQAGELFF. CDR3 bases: TGCGCCAGCAGCAACCGACAGGCCGGGGAGCTGTTTTTT.

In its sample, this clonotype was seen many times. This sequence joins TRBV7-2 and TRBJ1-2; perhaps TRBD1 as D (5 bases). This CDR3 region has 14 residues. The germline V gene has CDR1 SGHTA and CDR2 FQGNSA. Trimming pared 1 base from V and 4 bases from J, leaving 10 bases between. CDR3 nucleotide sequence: TGTGCCAGCAGCTTAGGGGGGATACCCTATGGCTACACCTTC. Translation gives CASSLGGIPYGYTF.

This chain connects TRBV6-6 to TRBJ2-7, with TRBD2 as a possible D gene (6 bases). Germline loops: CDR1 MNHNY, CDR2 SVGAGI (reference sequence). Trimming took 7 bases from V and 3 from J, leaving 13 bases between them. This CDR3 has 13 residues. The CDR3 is CASTKRGGYEQYF. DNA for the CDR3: TGTGCCAGCACGAAGAGGGGAGGCTACGAGCAGTACTTC.

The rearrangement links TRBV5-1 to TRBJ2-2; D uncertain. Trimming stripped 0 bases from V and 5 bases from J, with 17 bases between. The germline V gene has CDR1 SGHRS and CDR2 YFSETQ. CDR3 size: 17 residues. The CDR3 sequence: CASSLDPRKVVTGELFF. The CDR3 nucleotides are TGCGCCAGCAGCTTGGACCCGAGAAAGGTGGTAACCGGGGAGCTGTTTTTT. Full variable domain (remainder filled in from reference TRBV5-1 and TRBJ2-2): KAGVTQTPRYLIKTRGQQVTLSCSPISGHRSVSWYQQTPGQGLQFLFEYFSETQRNKGNFPGRFSGRQFSNSRSEMNVSTLELGDSALYLCASSLDPRKVVTGELFFGEGSRLTVL.

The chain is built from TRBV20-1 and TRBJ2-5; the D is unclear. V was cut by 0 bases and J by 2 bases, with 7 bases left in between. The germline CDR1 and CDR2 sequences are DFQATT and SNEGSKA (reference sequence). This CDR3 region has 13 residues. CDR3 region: CSARDGVQETQYF. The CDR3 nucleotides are TGCAGTGCTAGAGATGGGGTACAAGAGACCCAGTACTTC.

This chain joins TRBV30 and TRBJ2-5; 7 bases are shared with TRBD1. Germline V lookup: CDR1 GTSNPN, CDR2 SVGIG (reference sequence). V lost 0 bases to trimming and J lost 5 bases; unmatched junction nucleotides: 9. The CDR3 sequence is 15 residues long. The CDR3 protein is CAWSVQGRRVETQYF. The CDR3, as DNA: TGTGCCTGGAGTGTACAGGGGCGCAGGGTTGAGACCCAGTACTTC.

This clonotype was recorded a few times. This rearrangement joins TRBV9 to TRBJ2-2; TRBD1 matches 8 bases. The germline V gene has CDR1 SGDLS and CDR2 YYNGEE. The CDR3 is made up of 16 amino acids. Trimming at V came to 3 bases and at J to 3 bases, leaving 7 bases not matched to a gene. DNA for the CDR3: TGTGCCAGCAGCGCCAGGACAGGGTGGGACACCGGGGAGCTGTTTTTT. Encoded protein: CASSARTGWDTGELFF.

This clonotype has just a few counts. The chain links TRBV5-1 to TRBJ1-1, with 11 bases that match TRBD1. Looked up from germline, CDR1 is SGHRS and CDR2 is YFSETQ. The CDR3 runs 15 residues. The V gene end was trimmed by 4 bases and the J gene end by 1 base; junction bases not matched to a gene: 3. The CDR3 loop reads CASSGTGGRNTEAFF. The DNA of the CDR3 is TGCGCCAGCAGCGGGACAGGGGGGCGGAACACTGAAGCTTTCTTT.